This is a list of T cell receptor beta chains from one sample in a study of T-cell memory formation after mild COVID-19. One entry per CDR3 protein results from TCRdb running MiXCR on the 5' RACE reads. This table holds just over 350,000 distinct CDR3 sequences, 13% to 15% found once. Sequences were obtained from PBMCs or a T cell subset sorted from them (not recorded which). These receptors originate from a man in his late teens or twenties who had mild COVID-19 (a few samples of this study predate the infection). Cell type and time point are not known. Both conserved end residues are part of each CDR3.

v_gene: TRBV4-3
CDR3aa: CASSQDLRGEKAFF

v_gene: TRBV27
CDR3aa: CASSFRDSTEAFF

v_gene: TRBV19
CDR3aa: CASSIGGDMQETQYF

v_gene: TRBV15
CDR3aa: CATSPSNQPQHF

v_gene: TRBV24-1
CDR3aa: CATSENTGARGNIQYF

v_gene: TRBV12-3/TRBV12-4
CDR3aa: CASSLYGWEGTNTGELFF

v_gene: TRBV5-1
CDR3aa: CASSLEGSSIQYF

v_gene: TRBV5-1
CDR3aa: CASSGTGTVSTGELFF

v_gene: TRBV6-4
CDR3aa: CASSGQPQETQYF

v_gene: TRBV20-1
CDR3aa: CSAPPADSPTNEKLFF

v_gene: TRBV7-3
CDR3aa: CASSSSPRTEAFF

v_gene: TRBV20-1
CDR3aa: CSVDPGTGFDSPLHF

v_gene: TRBV7-8
CDR3aa: CASSLVEGGEQFF

v_gene: TRBV7-7
CDR3aa: CASSLSHSTDTQYF